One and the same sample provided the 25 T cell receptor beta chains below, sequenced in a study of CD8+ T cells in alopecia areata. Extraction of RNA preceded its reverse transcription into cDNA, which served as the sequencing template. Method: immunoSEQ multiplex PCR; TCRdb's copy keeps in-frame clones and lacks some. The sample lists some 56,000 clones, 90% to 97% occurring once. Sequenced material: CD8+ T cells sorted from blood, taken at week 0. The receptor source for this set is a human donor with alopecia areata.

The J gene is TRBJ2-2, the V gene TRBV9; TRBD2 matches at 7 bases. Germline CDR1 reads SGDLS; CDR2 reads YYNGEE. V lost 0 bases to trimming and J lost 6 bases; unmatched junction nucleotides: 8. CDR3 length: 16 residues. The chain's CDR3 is CASSVVSGEYAGELFF. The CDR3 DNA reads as TGTGCCAGCAGCGTAGTAAGCGGGGAATACGCCGGGGAGCTGTTTTTT.

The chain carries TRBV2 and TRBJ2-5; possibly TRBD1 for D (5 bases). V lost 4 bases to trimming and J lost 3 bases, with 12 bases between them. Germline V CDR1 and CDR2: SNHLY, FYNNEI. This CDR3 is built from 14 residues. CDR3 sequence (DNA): TGTGCCAGCAGTGCGTGGCAGGGCAAAGAGACCCAGTACTTC. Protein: CASSAWQGKETQYF.

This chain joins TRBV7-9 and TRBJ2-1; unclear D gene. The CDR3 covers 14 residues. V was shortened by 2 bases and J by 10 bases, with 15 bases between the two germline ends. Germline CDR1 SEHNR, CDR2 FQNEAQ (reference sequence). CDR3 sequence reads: CASSLPTVPREQFF. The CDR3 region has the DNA TGTGCCAGCAGCTTACCGACTGTCCCCCGGGAGCAGTTCTTC.

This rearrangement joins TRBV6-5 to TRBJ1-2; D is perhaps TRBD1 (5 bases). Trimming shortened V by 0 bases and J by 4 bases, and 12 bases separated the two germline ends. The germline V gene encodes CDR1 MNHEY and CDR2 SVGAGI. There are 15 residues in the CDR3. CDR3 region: CASSYSAGHIYGYTF. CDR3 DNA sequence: TGTGCCAGCAGTTACTCAGCAGGACATATCTATGGCTACACCTTC.

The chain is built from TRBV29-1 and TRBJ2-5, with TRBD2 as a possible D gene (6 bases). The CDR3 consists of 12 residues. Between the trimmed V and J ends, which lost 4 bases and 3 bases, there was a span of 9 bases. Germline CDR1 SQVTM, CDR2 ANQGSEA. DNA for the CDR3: TGCAGCGTTGTGTGGGGGGAAGAGACCCAGTACTTC. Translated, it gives CSVVWGEETQYF.

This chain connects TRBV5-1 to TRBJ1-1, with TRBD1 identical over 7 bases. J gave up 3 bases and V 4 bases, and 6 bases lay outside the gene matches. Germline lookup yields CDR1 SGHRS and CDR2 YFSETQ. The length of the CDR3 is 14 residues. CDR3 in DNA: TGCGCCAGCAGCGCCTCAGGGGGATACACTGAAGCTTTCTTT. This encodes CASSASGGYTEAFF.

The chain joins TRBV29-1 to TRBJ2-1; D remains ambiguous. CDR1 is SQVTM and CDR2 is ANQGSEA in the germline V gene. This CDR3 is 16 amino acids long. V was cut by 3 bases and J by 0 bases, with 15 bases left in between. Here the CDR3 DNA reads TGCAGCGTTGATTCTGGTTCCCTGAGCTCCTACAATGAGCAGTTCTTC. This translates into CSVDSGSLSSYNEQFF.

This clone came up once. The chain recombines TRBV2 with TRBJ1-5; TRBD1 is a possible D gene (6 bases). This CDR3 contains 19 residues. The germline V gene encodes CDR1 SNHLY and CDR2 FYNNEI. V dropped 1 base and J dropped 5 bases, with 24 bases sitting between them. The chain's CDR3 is CASSEVGAGVVLVDQPQHF. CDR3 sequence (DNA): TGTGCCAGCAGTGAAGTCGGCGCAGGGGTTGTATTGGTGGATCAGCCCCAGCATTTT.

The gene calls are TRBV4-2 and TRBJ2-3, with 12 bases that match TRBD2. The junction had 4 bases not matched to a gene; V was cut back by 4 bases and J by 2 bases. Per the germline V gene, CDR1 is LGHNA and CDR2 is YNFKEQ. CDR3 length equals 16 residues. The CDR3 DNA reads TGTGCCAGCAGCCCGTGGACTAGCGGGGTCACAGATACGCAGTATTTT. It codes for CASSPWTSGVTDTQYF.

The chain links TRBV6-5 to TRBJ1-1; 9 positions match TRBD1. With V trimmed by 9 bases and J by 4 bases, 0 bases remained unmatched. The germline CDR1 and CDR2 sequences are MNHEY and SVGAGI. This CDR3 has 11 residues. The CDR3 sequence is CARTGGTEAFF. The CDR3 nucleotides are TGTGCCAGGACAGGGGGCACTGAAGCTTTCTTT.

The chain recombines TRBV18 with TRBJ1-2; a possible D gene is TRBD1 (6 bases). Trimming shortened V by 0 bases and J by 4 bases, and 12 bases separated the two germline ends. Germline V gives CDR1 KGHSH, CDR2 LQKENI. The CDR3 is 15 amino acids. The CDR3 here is CASSPPGGALYGYTF. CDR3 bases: TGTGCCAGCTCACCACCGGGGGGCGCGCTCTATGGCTACACCTTC.

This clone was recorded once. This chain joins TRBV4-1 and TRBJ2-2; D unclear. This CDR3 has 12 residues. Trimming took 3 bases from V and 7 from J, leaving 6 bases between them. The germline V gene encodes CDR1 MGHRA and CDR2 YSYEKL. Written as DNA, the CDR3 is TGCGCCAGCAGCCAGGGGATCGGGGAGCTGTTTTTT. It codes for CASSQGIGELFF.

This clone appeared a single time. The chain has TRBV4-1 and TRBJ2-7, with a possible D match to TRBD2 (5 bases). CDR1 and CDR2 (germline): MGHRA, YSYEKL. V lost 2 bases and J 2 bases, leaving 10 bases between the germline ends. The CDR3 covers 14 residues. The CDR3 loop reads CASSQKVGAYEQYF. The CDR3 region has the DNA TGCGCCAGCAGCCAAAAGGTGGGAGCCTACGAGCAGTACTTC.

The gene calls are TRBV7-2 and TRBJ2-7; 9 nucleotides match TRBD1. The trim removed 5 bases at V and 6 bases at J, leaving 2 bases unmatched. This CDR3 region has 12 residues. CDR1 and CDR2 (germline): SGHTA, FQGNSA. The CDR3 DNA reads TGTGCCAGCAGCGGGGACAGGGCCGAGCAGTACTTC. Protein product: CASSGDRAEQYF.

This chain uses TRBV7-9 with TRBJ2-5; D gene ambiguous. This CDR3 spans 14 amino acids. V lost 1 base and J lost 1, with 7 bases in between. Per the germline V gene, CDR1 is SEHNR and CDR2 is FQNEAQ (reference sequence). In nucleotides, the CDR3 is TGTGCCAGCAGCTTAGTTGGCGTCCAAGAGACCCAGTACTTC. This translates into CASSLVGVQETQYF. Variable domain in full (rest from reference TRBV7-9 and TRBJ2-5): DTGVSQNPRHKITKRGQNVTFRCDPISEHNRLYWYRQTLGQGPEFLTYFQNEAQLEKSRLLSDRFSAERPKGSFSTLEIQRTEQGDSAMYLCASSLVGVQETQYFGPGTRLLVL.

In nucleotides, the CDR3 is TGTGCCAGCAGTTTATCGACGGCGATGAACACTGAAGCTTTCTTT. Protein sequence: CASSLSTAMNTEAFF. The chain uses TRBV27 and TRBJ1-1; the D is unclear. The V end lost 0 bases, the J end lost 0 bases, and 8 bases lay between the germline ends. Germline-derived CDR1 and CDR2 are MNHEY and SMNVEV (reference sequence). This CDR3 spans 15 amino acids.

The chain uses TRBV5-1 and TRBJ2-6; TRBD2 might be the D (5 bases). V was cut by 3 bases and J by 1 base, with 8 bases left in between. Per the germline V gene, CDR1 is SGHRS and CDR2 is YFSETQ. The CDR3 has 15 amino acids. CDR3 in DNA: TGCGCCAGCAGCTCCGGGATTTCTGGGGCCAACGTCCTGACTTTC. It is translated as CASSSGISGANVLTF.

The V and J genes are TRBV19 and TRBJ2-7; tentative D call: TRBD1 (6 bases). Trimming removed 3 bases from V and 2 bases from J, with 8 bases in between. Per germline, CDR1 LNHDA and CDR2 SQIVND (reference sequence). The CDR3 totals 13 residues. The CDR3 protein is CASSMNRAYEQYF. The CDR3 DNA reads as TGTGCCAGTAGTATGAACAGGGCCTACGAGCAGTACTTC.

CDR3 coding DNA: TGTGCCAGCAGTTACATGGGGGGGGGCACTGAAGCTTTCTTT. The encoded protein is CASSYMGGGTEAFF. The V and J genes are TRBV6-5 and TRBJ1-1; tentatively, D is TRBD1 (5 bases). Germline CDR1 and CDR2: MNHEY and SVGAGI. This CDR3 has 14 amino acids. Between the trimmed V and J ends, which lost 2 bases and 4 bases, there was a span of 11 bases.

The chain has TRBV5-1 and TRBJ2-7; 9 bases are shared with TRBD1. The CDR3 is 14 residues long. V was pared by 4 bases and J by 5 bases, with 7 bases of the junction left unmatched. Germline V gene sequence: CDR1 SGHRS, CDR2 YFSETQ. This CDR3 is CASSLRDRVNEQYF. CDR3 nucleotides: TGCGCCAGCAGCCTCCGGGACAGGGTCAACGAGCAGTACTTC.

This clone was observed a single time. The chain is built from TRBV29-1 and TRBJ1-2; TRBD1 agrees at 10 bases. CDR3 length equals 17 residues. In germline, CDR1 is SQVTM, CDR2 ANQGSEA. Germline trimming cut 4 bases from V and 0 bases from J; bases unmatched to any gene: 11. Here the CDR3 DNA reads TGCAGCGTTGGAACCGGGACAGGGGATCCGGCTAACTATGGCTACACCTTC. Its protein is CSVGTGTGDPANYGYTF.

The CDR3 bases are TGTGCCAGCAGCTTTTCTCATTCGAGGCCCACAGATACGCAGTATTTT. Its protein is CASSFSHSRPTDTQYF. The chain is built from TRBV7-2 and TRBJ2-3; D is uncertain. V lost 3 bases to trimming and J lost 2 bases, with 15 bases between them. Germline-derived CDR1 and CDR2 are SGHTA and FQGNSA. The CDR3 is 16 residues long.

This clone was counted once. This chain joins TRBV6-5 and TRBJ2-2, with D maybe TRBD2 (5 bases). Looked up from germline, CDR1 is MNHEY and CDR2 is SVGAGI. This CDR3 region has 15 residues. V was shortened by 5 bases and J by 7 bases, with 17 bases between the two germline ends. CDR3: CASSAPSGEGGELFF. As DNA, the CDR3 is TGTGCCAGCAGTGCCCCGAGTGGAGAGGGCGGGGAGCTGTTTTTT.

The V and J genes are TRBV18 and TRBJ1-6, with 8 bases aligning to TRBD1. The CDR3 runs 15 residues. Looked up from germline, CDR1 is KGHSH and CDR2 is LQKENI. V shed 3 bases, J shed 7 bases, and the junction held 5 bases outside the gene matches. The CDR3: CASSPGQGINSPLHF. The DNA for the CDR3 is TGTGCCAGCTCACCCGGACAGGGTATCAATTCACCCCTCCACTTT. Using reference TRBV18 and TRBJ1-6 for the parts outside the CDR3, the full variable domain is NAGVMQNPRHLVRRRGQEARLRCSPMKGHSHVYWYRQLPEEGLKFMVYLQKENIIDESGMPKERFSAEFPKEGPSILRIQQVVRGDSAAYFCASSPGQGINSPLHFGNGTRLTVT.

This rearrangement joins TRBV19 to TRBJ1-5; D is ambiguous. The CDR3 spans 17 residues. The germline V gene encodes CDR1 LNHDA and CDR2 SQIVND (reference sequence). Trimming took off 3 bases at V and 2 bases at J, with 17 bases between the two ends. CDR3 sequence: CASSIPATTMGNQPQHF. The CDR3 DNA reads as TGTGCCAGTAGTATTCCAGCGACAACCATGGGCAATCAGCCCCAGCATTTT.